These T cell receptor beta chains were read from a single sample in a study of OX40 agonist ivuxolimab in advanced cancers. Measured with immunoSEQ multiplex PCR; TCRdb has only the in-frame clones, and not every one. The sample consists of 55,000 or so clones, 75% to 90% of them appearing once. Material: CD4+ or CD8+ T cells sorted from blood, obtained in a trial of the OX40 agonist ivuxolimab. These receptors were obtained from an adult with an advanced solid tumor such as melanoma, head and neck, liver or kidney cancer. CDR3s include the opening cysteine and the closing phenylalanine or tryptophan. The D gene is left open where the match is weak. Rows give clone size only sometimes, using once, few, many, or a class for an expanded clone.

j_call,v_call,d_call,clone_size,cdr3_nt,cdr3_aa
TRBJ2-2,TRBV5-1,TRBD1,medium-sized,TGCGCCAGCAGGTTATCGACAGGGACAACCGGGGAGCTGTTTTTT,CASRLSTGTTGELFF
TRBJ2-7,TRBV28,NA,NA,TGTGCCAGCAGCCGACCGGGACATGCCTACGAGCAGTACTTC,CASSRPGHAYEQYF
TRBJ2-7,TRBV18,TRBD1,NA,TGTGCCAGCTCACCGACAGGGGCCACCTACGAGCAGTACTTC,CASSPTGATYEQYF
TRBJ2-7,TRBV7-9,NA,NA,TGTGCCAGCAGTGGACGGGACTACGAGCAGTACTTC,CASSGRDYEQYF
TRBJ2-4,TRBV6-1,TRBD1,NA,TGTGCCAGCGGGGACAGAAAAGCCAAAAACATTCAGTACTTC,CASGDRKAKNIQYF
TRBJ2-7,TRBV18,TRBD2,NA,TGTGCCAGTACACCGGGACTAGCGTCCTACGAGCAGTACTTC,CASTPGLASYEQYF
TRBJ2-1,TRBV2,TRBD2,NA,TGTGCCAGCAGTGAATTGGTGACTAGCGGGAGATATGAGCAGTTCTTC,CASSELVTSGRYEQFF
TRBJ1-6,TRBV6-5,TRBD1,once,TGTGCCAGCAGTTACTCAGGACAGGGGCTTGTCTTT,CASSYSGQGLVF
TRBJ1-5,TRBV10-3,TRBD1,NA,TGTGCCATCAGTGAACAGGGGCTCGGTCAGCCCCAGCATTTT,CAISEQGLGQPQHF
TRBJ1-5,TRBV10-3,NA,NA,TGTGCCATCAGTGAGTCTGTGGGGTATCAGCCCCAGCATTTT,CAISESVGYQPQHF
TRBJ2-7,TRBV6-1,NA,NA,TGTGCCAGCGGGCAGAACTCCTACGAGCAGTACTTC,CASGQNSYEQYF
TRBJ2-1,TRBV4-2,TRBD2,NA,TGTGCCAGCAGCCCAGATGGCGGGAGCTCCTACAATGAGCAGTTCTTC,CASSPDGGSSYNEQFF
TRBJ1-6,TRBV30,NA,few,TGTGCCTCAGGACGGATCGAGGGTTCACCCCTCCACTTT,CASGRIEGSPLHF
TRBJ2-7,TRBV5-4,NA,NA,TGTGCCAGCAGCCCGGGGCCCCAGACGGGAGAGCAGTACTTC,CASSPGPQTGEQYF
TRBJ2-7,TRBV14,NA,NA,TGTGCCAGCAGCCAAGCCGGGAAGTCCTACGAGCAGTACTTC,CASSQAGKSYEQYF
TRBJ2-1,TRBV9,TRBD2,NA,TGTGCCAGCAGCGTAGTCGCGGGAGGGCCTAATGAGCAGTTCTTC,CASSVVAGGPNEQFF
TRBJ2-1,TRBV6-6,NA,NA,TGTGCCAGCACTGTAGTCCTAGACTCCTACAATGAGCAGTTCTTC,CASTVVLDSYNEQFF
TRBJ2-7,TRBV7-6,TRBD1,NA,TGTGCCAGCAGCTTAGGGTTGGGGACAGAGGGCTCCGAGCAGTACTTC,CASSLGLGTEGSEQYF
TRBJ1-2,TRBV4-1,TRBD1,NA,TGCGCCAGCAGCCTGAGGACAGGGGGGGGCTATGGCTACACCTTC,CASSLRTGGGYGYTF
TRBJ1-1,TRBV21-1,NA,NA,TGTGCCAGCTTCAAGTACACTGAAGCTTTCTTT,CASFKYTEAFF
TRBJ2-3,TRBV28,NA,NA,TGTGCCAGCCATAACCCAGGGACAGATACGCAGTATTTT,CASHNPGTDTQYF
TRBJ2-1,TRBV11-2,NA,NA,TGTGCCAGCAGCTTAGTAACCGGATTTTCCTACAATGAGCAGTTCTTC,CASSLVTGFSYNEQFF
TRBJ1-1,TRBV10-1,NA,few,TGCGCCAGCAGTGCAGGGTACACTGAAGCTTTCTTT,CASSAGYTEAFF
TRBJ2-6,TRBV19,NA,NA,TGTGCCAGTAGAAGCGGGACAGAATACTCTGGGGCCAACGTCCTGACTTTC,CASRSGTEYSGANVLTF
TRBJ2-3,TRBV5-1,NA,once,TGCGCCAGCAGCACCCGTGGAGGAATACGAGATACGCAGTATTTT,CASSTRGGIRDTQYF
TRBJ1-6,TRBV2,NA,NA,TGTGCCACCGGGGGGAGTTCCTCCTATAATTCACCCCTCCACTTT,CATGGSSSYNSPLHF
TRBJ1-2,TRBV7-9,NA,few,TGTGCCAGCAGCTCAGAGGTCCCTGGGGCCAATGGCTACACCTTC,CASSSEVPGANGYTF
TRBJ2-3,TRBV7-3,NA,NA,TGTGCCAGCAGCTTACAGGCCGCAGATACGCAGTATTTT,CASSLQAADTQYF
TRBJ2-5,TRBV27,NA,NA,TGTGCCAGCAGTTTATTTTTCCCTCAAGAGACCCAGTACTTC,CASSLFFPQETQYF
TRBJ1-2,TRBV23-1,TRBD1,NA,TGCGCCAGCCTTGAAAACAGGGGGACTTCTCCCAACTTC,CASLENRGTSPNF